The rows below give T cell receptor beta chains drawn from one sample of a study of shared clonotypes between healthy human individuals. Using immunoSEQ multiplex PCR, the repertoire was profiled, and TCRdb retains in-frame clones only, with some absent. The profile covers hundreds of thousands of clones, with around 97% appearing a single time and roughly 0.05% taken by the ten largest. Sequencing was performed on naive CD4+ T cells sorted from blood. The receptor set was obtained from a woman younger than 45 in good health. Each CDR3 is given with its conserved first and last residue. A D gene is named only where the DNA matches it firmly. Rows may omit the clone size; those that give it use once, few, many or a size class.

j_call | clone_size | d_call | v_call | cdr3_aa | cdr3_nt
TRBJ1-1 | once | - | TRBV6-5 | CASNYDRNTEAFF | TGTGCCAGCAACTACGACAGAAACACTGAAGCTTTCTTT
TRBJ1-1 | - | - | TRBV6-1 | CASSGTATEAFF | TGTGCCAGCAGTGGGACAGCCACTGAAGCTTTCTTT
TRBJ2-5 | - | TRBD1 | TRBV27 | CASSSLGQGAILETQYF | TGTGCCAGCAGTTCCCTTGGACAGGGGGCGATTTTGGAGACCCAGTACTTC
TRBJ1-2 | - | - | TRBV6-5 | CASGLWTDYGYTF | TGTGCCAGCGGACTCTGGACAGACTATGGCTACACCTTC
TRBJ2-7 | - | - | TRBV5-6 | CASSFSGNNYEQYF | TGTGCCAGCAGCTTCTCAGGGAATAATTACGAGCAGTACTTC
TRBJ2-7 | - | - | TRBV6-1 | CASRSGSPYEQYF | TGTGCCAGCAGATCAGGGTCTCCCTACGAGCAGTACTTC
TRBJ2-3 | - | - | TRBV19 | CACNQGSTQYF | TGTGCCTGCAACCAGGGATCCACGCAGTATTTT
TRBJ1-3 | - | - | TRBV4-1 | CASSQVEYGKGSGNTIYF | TGCGCCAGCAGCCAAGTCGAGTACGGGAAGGGCTCTGGAAACACCATATATTTT
TRBJ1-3 | - | - | TRBV6-5 | CASSYAGWGTGNTIYF | TGTGCCAGCAGTTACGCCGGTTGGGGGACTGGAAACACCATATATTTT
TRBJ2-7 | - | TRBD2 | TRBV27 | CASSFGGGSQPYEQYF | TGTGCCAGCAGTTTCGGAGGCGGGAGTCAGCCATACGAGCAGTACTTC
TRBJ2-1 | - | - | TRBV10-3 | CAISSQPQGRVEQFF | TGTGCCATCAGTTCCCAACCACAGGGTCGGGTTGAGCAGTTCTTC
TRBJ2-7 | - | TRBD1 | TRBV5-8 | CASSSSTGTVIAYEQYF | TGTGCCAGCAGCTCCTCCACCGGGACAGTGATAGCCTACGAGCAGTACTTC
TRBJ2-7 | - | - | TRBV7-2 | CASSSEILLYEQYF | TGTGCCAGCAGCTCAGAGATTCTCCTCTACGAGCAGTACTTC
TRBJ2-5 | once | - | TRBV4-1 | CASSQDPGQETQYF | TGCGCCAGCAGCCAAGATCCGGGACAAGAGACCCAGTACTTC
TRBJ2-7 | - | - | TRBV2 | CASTTLYEQYF | TGTGCCAGCACCACCCTCTACGAGCAGTACTTC
TRBJ2-3 | - | - | TRBV28 | CASRRVTDTQYF | TGTGCCAGCAGGAGGGTTACAGATACGCAGTATTTT
TRBJ2-5 | - | - | TRBV5-1 | CATAVGQGGGETQYF | TGCGCCACCGCTGTAGGCCAGGGAGGGGGAGAGACCCAGTACTTC
TRBJ2-6 | once | - | TRBV9 | CASSVEGGRHSGANVLTF | TGTGCCAGCAGCGTAGAGGGGGGACGGCACTCTGGGGCCAACGTCCTGACTTTC
TRBJ2-6 | - | - | TRBV11-2 | CASSLGAKGAAGANVLTF | TGTGCCAGCAGCTTAGGGGCAAAGGGAGCGGCTGGGGCCAACGTCCTGACTTTC
TRBJ2-2 | - | - | TRBV4-1 | CASSQVRENTGELFF | TGCGCCAGCAGCCAAGTTAGGGAAAACACCGGGGAGCTGTTTTTT
TRBJ1-1 | once | - | TRBV30 | CAWSVGPSEAFF | TGTGCCTGGAGTGTAGGTCCTAGTGAAGCTTTCTTT